Following are 12 T cell receptor beta chains from one sample sequenced in a study of cytomegalovirus exposure and HLA in healthy donors (dated by TCRdb to about 2017). Receptor libraries were prepared by the immunoSEQ multiplex PCR assay. For the multiplex PCR, a mixture combining 60 forward primers for TCR Vbeta segments and 13 reverse primers for TCR Jbeta segments was used. TCRdb mirrors the immuneACCESS table, restricted to in-frame sequences. Some clones are absent from its copies; in checked studies, under half trace to an unresolved V gene, and the reason for the others is unknown. This sample comprises more than 95,000 clones, 65% to 80% of them detected only once. The top ten hold around 3% of the sample. Sequencing was performed on PBMCs. The source is a female donor in good health and CMV-seropositive.

The chain combines TRBV14 with TRBJ2-3; D possibly corresponds to TRBD1 (5 bases). CDR1 is SGHDN, CDR2 FVKESK, per germline. This CDR3 comprises 16 residues. Trimming took 5 bases from V and 1 from J, leaving 16 bases between them. In DNA, the CDR3 is TGTGCCAGCAGCAAAAGGGGTTCTAGACGCACAGATACGCAGTATTTT. Translated, it gives CASSKRGSRRTDTQYF.

The chain has TRBV5-1 and TRBJ1-2; 9 nucleotides align to TRBD1. V lost 2 bases and J lost 3; bases outside the gene matches: 5. The CDR3 sequence is 15 residues long. Germline assignment: CDR1 SGHRS and CDR2 YFSETQ. CDR3 coding DNA: TGCGCCAGCAGCTTCACAGGGGGCGGGGACTATGGCTACACCTTC. This gives the protein CASSFTGGGDYGYTF.

J is TRBJ2-1 and V is TRBV9; TRBD2 is a possible D gene (6 bases). V lost 4 bases and J 4 bases, leaving 18 bases between the germline ends. The CDR3 contains 16 residues. Germline V CDR1 and CDR2: SGDLS, YYNGEE. The CDR3 here is CASSLRRGADYNEQFF. CDR3 coding DNA: TGTGCCAGCAGCCTCCGCCGCGGGGCTGATTACAATGAGCAGTTCTTC.

This chain joins TRBV5-6 and TRBJ2-7; D gene unclear. The CDR3 has 12 amino acids. Looked up from germline, CDR1 is SGHDT and CDR2 is YYEEEE. V lost 0 bases to trimming and J lost 4 bases, with 5 bases between them. CDR3 sequence reads: CASSLARYEQYF. The DNA of the CDR3 is TGTGCCAGCAGCTTGGCCAGGTACGAGCAGTACTTC.

V gene TRBV30 combines with J gene TRBJ1-4, with TRBD1 as a possible D gene (6 bases). V lost 0 bases to trimming and J lost 8 bases, with 16 bases between them. The CDR3 runs 15 residues. The V gene's germline CDR1 is GTSNPN and CDR2 SVGIG (reference sequence). The CDR3: CAWSVRGGLGEKLFF. CDR3 in DNA: TGTGCCTGGAGTGTCCGGGGGGGGCTAGGGGAAAAACTGTTTTTT.

The V call is TRBV7-6, the J call TRBJ1-1; 7 nucleotides agree with TRBD1. Germline-derived CDR1 and CDR2 are SGHVS and FNYEAQ. Germline trimming cut 4 bases from V and 2 bases from J; bases unmatched to any gene: 16. This CDR3 is built from 18 residues. The CDR3 region has the DNA TGTGCCAGCAGCTGTACGGGGAGAAAGGGACAGACAAACACTGAAGCTTTCTTT. Residues: CASSCTGRKGQTNTEAFF.

The chain couples TRBV2 to TRBJ2-7; D possibly corresponds to TRBD2 (5 bases). Germline-derived CDR1 and CDR2 are SNHLY and FYNNEI. There are 14 residues in the CDR3. V lost 3 bases to trimming and J lost 0 bases, with 9 bases between them. The CDR3 loop is CASSERAGSYEQYF. The CDR3 coding sequence is TGTGCCAGCAGTGAGCGGGCTGGCTCCTACGAGCAGTACTTC.

The V and J genes are TRBV5-4 and TRBJ2-2; 7 positions match TRBD1. The CDR3 covers 16 residues. Germline V CDR1 and CDR2: SGHNT, YYREEE (reference sequence). The ends lost 3 bases at V and 5 bases at J; junction bases unmatched: 10. CDR3 bases: TGTGCCAGCAGCTCCCCGACAGGGAGACTAACCGGGGAGCTGTTTTTT. Its protein is CASSSPTGRLTGELFF.

The CDR3 region is CASSSQGEQWYEQYF. CDR3 nucleotides: TGTGCCAGCAGTTCCCAAGGCGAACAGTGGTACGAGCAGTACTTC. V is TRBV28 and J is TRBJ2-7; D call uncertain. Trimming stripped 4 bases from V and 4 bases from J, with 17 bases between. The CDR3 consists of 15 residues. Germline V CDR1 and CDR2: MDHEN, SYDVKM.

The chain carries TRBV7-6 and TRBJ1-1; a possible D gene is TRBD1 (6 bases). CDR1 and CDR2 from the germline V gene are SGHVS and FNYEAQ. Trimming pared 2 bases from V and 3 bases from J, leaving 10 bases between. CDR3 length equals 14 residues. DNA for the CDR3: TGTGCCAGCAGCTTACTACAGGGATACACTGAAGCTTTCTTT. Its protein product is CASSLLQGYTEAFF.

A single count supports this clone. The rearrangement uses TRBV28 and TRBJ1-2; D is undetermined. CDR3 length: 17 amino acids. CDR1 and CDR2 from the germline V gene are MDHEN and SYDVKM. Trimming pared 8 bases from V and 7 bases from J, leaving 29 bases between. This chain's CDR3 is CASLPPAGNPITGGYTF. The CDR3 DNA follows: TGTGCCAGCCTCCCCCCCGCCGGGAACCCCATAACTGGTGGCTACACCTTC.

The gene calls are TRBV10-3 and TRBJ1-1, with a weak D call TRBD1 (6 bases). V was shortened by 4 bases and J by 6 bases, with 9 bases between the two germline ends. Germline V gene sequence: CDR1 ENHRY, CDR2 SYGVKD. CDR3 size: 12 residues. Written as DNA, the CDR3 is TGTGCCATCAGTGCAGGGGACGCTGAAGCTTTCTTT. This gives the protein CAISAGDAEAFF.